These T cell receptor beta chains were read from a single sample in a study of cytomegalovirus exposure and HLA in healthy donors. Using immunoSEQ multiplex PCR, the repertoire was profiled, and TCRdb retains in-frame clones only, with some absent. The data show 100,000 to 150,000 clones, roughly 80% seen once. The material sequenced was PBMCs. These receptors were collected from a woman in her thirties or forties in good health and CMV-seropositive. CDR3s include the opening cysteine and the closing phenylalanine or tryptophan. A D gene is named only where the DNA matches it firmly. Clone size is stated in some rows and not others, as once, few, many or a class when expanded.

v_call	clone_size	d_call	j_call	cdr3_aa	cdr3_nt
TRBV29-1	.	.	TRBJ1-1	CSVGAGAEAFF	TGCAGCGTTGGGGCAGGGGCGGAAGCTTTCTTT
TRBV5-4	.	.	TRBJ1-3	CASSSGQSAGNTIYF	TGTGCCAGCAGCTCTGGACAGTCGGCTGGAAACACCATATATTTT
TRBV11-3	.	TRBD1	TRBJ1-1	CASSQGTAGGNTEAFF	TGTGCCAGCAGCCAGGGGACAGCGGGAGGGAACACTGAAGCTTTCTTT
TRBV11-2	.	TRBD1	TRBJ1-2	CASRGVRGRIAYTF	TGTGCCAGCAGGGGAGTAAGGGGGCGGATCGCCTACACCTTC
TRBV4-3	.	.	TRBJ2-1	CASSQASSYNEQFF	TGCGCCAGCAGCCAGGCCAGCTCCTACAATGAGCAGTTCTTC
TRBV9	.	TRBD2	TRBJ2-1	CASSATSGASYNEQFF	TGTGCCAGCAGCGCGACTAGCGGGGCCTCCTACAATGAGCAGTTCTTC
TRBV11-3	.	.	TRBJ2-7	CASSLSRTKVYEQYF	TGTGCCAGCAGCTTATCACGGACTAAGGTCTACGAGCAGTACTTC
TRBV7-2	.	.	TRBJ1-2	CASTAGRTNYGYTF	TGTGCCAGCACCGCGGGCAGGACTAACTATGGCTACACCTTC
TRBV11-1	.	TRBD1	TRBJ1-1	CASMGRGLTEAFF	TGTGCCAGCATGGGAAGGGGGCTTACTGAAGCTTTCTTT
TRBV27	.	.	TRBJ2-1	CASSLSGRGEQFF	TGTGCCAGCAGTTTATCGGGGCGAGGTGAGCAGTTCTTC
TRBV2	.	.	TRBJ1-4	CASSDVGAGEKLFF	TGTGCCAGCAGTGATGTGGGGGCTGGAGAAAAACTGTTTTTT
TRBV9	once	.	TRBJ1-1	CASSTTSGANTEAFF	TGTGCCAGCAGCACCACCTCAGGGGCAAACACTGAAGCTTTCTTT
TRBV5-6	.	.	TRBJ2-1	CASSLAQRVPSYNEQFF	TGTGCCAGCAGCTTGGCCCAGCGGGTTCCCTCCTACAATGAGCAGTTCTTC
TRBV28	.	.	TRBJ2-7	CASKGQEGAYEQYF	TGTGCCAGCAAAGGACAAGAGGGGGCCTACGAGCAGTACTTC
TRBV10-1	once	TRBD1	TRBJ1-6	CASSETGFRSPLHF	TGCGCCAGCAGCGAGACAGGGTTTAGATCACCCCTCCACTTT
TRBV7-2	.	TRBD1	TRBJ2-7	CASSTRTGSYEQYF	TGTGCCAGCAGCACTCGGACAGGATCCTACGAGCAGTACTTC
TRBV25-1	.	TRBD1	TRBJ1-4	CANSESGGNEKLFF	TGTGCCAACAGTGAATCAGGGGGGAATGAAAAACTGTTTTTT
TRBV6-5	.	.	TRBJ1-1	CASNHRRANTEAFF	TGTGCCAGTAACCATAGGCGGGCGAACACTGAAGCTTTCTTT
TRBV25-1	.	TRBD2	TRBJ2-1	CASSAVPGLAGAYNEQFF	TGTGCCAGCAGTGCTGTCCCGGGACTAGCGGGAGCTTACAATGAGCAGTTCTTC
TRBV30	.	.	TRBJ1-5	CAWSEGGYPSNQPQHF	TGTGCCTGGAGTGAAGGGGGATACCCGAGCAATCAGCCCCAGCATTTT
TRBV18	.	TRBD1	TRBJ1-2	CASSSSGTGDYGYTF	TGTGCCAGCTCATCCTCCGGGACAGGGGACTATGGCTACACCTTC
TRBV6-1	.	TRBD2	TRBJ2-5	CASSEEAGVIGRPSETQYF	TGTGCCAGCAGTGAGGAGGCCGGGGTTATCGGGAGGCCCTCAGAGACCCAGTACTTC
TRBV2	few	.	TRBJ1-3	CASSQDRNSGNTIYF	TGTGCCAGCAGTCAAGACAGGAACTCTGGAAACACCATATATTTT
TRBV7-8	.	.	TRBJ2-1	CASSLLDGVLAEQFF	TGTGCCAGCAGCTTACTCGACGGGGTGCTCGCTGAGCAGTTCTTC
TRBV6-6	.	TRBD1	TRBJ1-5	CASSRQGDSNQPQHF	TGTGCCAGCAGTCGACAGGGAGATAGCAATCAGCCCCAGCATTTT
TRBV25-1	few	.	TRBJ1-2	CASSELGSGGRNYGYTF	TGTGCCAGCAGTGAATTGGGCTCAGGAGGGCGTAACTATGGCTACACCTTC
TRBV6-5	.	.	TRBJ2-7	CASSYSQGSHEQYF	TGTGCCAGCAGTTACTCGCAGGGTTCCCACGAGCAGTACTTC
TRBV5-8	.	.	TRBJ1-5	CASSSLREEIWSQPQHF	TGTGCCAGCAGCTCCCTGAGGGAAGAGATTTGGAGTCAGCCCCAGCATTTT
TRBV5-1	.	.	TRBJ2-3	CASRPEGLLTDTQYF	TGCGCCAGCCGCCCCGAGGGACTTCTCACAGATACGCAGTATTTT
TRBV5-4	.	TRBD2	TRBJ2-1	CASSLVGGGDNEQFF	TGTGCCAGCAGCTTGGTTGGCGGGGGGGATAATGAGCAGTTCTTC
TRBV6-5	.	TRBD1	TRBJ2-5	CASSYRDRDGQETQYF	TGTGCCAGCAGTTACCGGGACAGGGACGGACAAGAGACCCAGTACTTC
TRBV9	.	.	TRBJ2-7	CASSVATGYEQYF	TGTGCCAGCAGCGTAGCTACGGGGTACGAGCAGTACTTC
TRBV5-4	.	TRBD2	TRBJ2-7	CASSASGTSGTGYEQYF	TGTGCCAGCAGCGCTTCGGGGACTAGCGGGACGGGTTACGAGCAGTACTTC
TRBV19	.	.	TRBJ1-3	CASSIWGPSSGNTIYF	TGTGCCAGTAGTATTTGGGGCCCAAGCTCTGGAAACACCATATATTTT
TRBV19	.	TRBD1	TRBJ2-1	CASTGQGAGEQFF	TGTGCCAGTACTGGACAGGGGGCTGGTGAGCAGTTCTTC
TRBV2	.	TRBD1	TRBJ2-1	CASKGTGVNEQFF	TGTGCCAGCAAGGGGACAGGGGTCAATGAGCAGTTCTTC
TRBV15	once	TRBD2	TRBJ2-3	CATRGTSDLGGLSTDTQYF	TGTGCCACCAGGGGAACTAGCGATTTGGGCGGCCTTAGCACAGATACGCAGTATTTT